This T cell receptor beta chain was sequenced for a study of cytomegalovirus exposure and HLA in healthy donors. Here immunoSEQ multiplex PCR was the method, and the copy in TCRdb shows in-frame clones only, minus some. The sample lists 250,000 to 400,000 clones, around 90% occurring once. The CDR3 has 15 amino acids. The V gene's germline CDR1 is MGHRA and CDR2 YSYEKL. V shed 1 base, J shed 4 bases, and the junction held 5 bases outside the gene matches. The donors belonged to the roughly 120-subject validation cohort, separate from the approximately 700-subject first cohort. Overall study results and limits: Reportedly, diagnosis of cytomegalovirus status by the classifier showed high specificity and sensitivity. The investigators catalogued 164 TCR beta chains as cytomegalovirus-associated. Rarity characterized most TCR sequences, yet some public TCRs appeared in many donors.

A remark on this clone: Its antigen remains unidentified.

Sequenced sample: PBMCs. The clonotype comes from a woman in her twenties or thirties in good health and CMV-seropositive. The chain links TRBV4-1 to TRBJ2-7; 9 bases are shared with TRBD2. CDR3 residues: CASSQGSGGIYEQYF. The CDR3 DNA reads as TGCGCCAGCAGCCAAGGAAGCGGGGGGATTTACGAGCAGTACTTC.